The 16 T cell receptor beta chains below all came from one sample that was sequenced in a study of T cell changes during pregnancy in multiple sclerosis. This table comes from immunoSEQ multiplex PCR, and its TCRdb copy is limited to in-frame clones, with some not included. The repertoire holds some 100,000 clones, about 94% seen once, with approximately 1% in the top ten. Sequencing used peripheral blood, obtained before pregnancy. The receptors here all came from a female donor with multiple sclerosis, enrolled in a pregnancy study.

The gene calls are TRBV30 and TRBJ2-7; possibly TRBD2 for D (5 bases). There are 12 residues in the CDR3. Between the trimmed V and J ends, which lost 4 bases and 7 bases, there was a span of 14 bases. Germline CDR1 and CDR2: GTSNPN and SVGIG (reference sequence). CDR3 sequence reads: CAWTHGVREQYF. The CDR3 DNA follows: TGTGCCTGGACCCACGGGGTGCGGGAGCAGTACTTC.

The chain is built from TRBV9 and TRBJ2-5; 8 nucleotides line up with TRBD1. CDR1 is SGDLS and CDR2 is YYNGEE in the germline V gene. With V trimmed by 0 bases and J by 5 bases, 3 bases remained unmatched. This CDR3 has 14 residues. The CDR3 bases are TGTGCCAGCAGCGTAGGGACAGGGATGGAGACCCAGTACTTC. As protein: CASSVGTGMETQYF.

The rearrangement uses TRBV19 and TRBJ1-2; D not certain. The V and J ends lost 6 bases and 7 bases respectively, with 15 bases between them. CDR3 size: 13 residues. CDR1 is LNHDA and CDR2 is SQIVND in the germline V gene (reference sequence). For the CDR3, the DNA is TGTGCCAGTAGCCTAAGCCCTCCCGTTGGCTACACCTTC. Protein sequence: CASSLSPPVGYTF.

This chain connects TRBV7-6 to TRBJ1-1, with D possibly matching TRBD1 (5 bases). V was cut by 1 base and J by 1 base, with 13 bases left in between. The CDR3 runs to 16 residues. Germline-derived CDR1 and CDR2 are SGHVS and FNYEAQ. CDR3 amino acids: CASSLGSSQGNTEAFF. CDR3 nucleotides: TGTGCCAGCAGCTTAGGTTCGAGTCAGGGGAACACTGAAGCTTTCTTT.

CDR3 protein: CAWSEKRPSTDTQYF. The CDR3 nucleotides are TGTGCCTGGAGCGAAAAGCGGCCTAGCACAGATACGCAGTATTTT. This sequence joins TRBV30 and TRBJ2-3; weak D call: TRBD2 (5 bases). Germline CDR1 reads GTSNPN; CDR2 reads SVGIG (reference sequence). The CDR3 totals 15 residues. V was shortened by 3 bases and J by 0 bases, with 13 bases between the two germline ends. The variable domain in full, with the rest retrieved from reference TRBV30 and TRBJ2-3, is SQTIHQWPATLVQPVGSPLSLECTVEGTSNPNLYWYRQAAGRGLQLLFYSVGIGQISSEVPQNLSASRPQDRQFILSSKKLLLSDSGFYLCAWSEKRPSTDTQYFGPGTRLTVL.

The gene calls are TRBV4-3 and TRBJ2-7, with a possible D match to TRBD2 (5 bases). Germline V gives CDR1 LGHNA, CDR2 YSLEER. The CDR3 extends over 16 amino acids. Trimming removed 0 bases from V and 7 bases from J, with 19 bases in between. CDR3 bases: TGCGCCAGCAGCCAAGATGGGTCAGTTCGTCCGGGGGAGCAGTACTTC. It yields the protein CASSQDGSVRPGEQYF.

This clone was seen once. The DNA of the CDR3 is TGTGCCAGCTCGGACATAACGACAGGGGCTAATGAAAAACTGTTTTTT. It yields the protein CASSDITTGANEKLFF. The genes are TRBV18 and TRBJ1-4; 8 positions agree with TRBD1. The germline V gene encodes CDR1 KGHSH and CDR2 LQKENI. V shed 6 bases and J 3 bases; nucleotides not matched to a gene: 9. The CDR3 has 16 residues.

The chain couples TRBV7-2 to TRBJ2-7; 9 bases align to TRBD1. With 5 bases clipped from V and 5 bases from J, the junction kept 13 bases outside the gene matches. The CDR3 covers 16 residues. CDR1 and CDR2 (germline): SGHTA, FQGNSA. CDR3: CASSQPRDRAMHEQYF. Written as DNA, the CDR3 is TGTGCCAGCAGCCAACCCCGGGACAGGGCCATGCACGAGCAGTACTTC. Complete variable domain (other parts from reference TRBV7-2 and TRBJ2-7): GAGVSQSPSNKVTEKGKDVELRCDPISGHTALYWYRQSLGQGLEFLIYFQGNSAPDKSGLPSDRFSAERTGGSVSTLTIQRTQQEDSAVYLCASSQPRDRAMHEQYFGPGTRLTVT.

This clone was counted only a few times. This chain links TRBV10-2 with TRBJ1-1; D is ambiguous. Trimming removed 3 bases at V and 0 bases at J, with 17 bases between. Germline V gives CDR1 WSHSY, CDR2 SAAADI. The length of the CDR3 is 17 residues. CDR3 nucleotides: TGCGCCAGCAGTGATTTGGGAGGGTCCTTTATGAACACTGAAGCTTTCTTT. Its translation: CASSDLGGSFMNTEAFF.

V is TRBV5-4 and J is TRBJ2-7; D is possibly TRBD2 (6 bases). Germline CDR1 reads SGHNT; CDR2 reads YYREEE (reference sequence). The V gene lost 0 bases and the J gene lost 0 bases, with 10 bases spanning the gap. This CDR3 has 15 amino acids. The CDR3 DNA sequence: TGTGCCAGCAGCTTGGATCACGGGAGCTCCTACGAGCAGTACTTC. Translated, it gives CASSLDHGSSYEQYF. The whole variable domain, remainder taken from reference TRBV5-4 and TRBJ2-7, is ETGVTQSPTHLIKTRGQQVTLRCSSQSGHNTVSWYQQALGQGPQFIFQYYREEENGRGNFPPRFSGLQFPNYSSELNVNALELDDSALYLCASSLDHGSSYEQYFGPGTRLTVT.

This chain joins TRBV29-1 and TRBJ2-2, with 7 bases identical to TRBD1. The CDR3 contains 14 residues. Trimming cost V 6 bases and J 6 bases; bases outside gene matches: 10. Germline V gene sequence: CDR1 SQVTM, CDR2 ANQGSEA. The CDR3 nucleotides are TGCAGCGTCCTAGACAGGGAGATCGCCGGGGAGCTGTTTTTT. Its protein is CSVLDREIAGELFF.

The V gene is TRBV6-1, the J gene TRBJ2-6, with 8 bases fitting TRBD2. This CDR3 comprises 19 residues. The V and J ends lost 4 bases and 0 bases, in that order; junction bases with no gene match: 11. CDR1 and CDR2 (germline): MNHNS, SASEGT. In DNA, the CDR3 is TGTGCCAGCAGTGCCTTTTATAGCGGGAAGAGCTCTGGGGCCAACGTCCTGACTTTC. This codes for CASSAFYSGKSSGANVLTF.

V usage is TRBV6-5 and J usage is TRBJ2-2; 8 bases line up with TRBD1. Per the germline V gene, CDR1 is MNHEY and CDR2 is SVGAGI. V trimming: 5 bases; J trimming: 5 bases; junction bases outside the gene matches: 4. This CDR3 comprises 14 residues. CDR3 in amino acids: CASSQGAETGELFF. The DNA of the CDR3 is TGTGCCAGCAGTCAGGGGGCCGAAACCGGGGAGCTGTTTTTT.

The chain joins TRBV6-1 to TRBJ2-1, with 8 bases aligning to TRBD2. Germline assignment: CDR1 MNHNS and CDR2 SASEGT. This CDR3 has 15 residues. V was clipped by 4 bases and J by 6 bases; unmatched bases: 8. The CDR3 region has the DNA TGTGCCAGCAGTGTCTTAGCGGGATCGGCCAATGAGCAGTTCTTC. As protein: CASSVLAGSANEQFF.

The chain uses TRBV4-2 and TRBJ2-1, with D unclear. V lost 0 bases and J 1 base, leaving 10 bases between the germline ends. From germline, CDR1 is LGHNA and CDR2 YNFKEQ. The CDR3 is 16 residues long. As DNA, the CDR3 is TGTGCCAGCAGCCAAGATTATCAGTTTTCCTACAATGAGCAGTTCTTC. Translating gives CASSQDYQFSYNEQFF.

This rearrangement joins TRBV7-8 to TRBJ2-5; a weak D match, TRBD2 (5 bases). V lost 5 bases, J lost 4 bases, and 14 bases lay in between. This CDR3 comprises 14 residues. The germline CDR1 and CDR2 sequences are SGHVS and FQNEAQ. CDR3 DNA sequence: TGTGCCAGCAGCCAAACGAGGGTACGAGAGACCCAGTACTTC. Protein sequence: CASSQTRVRETQYF.